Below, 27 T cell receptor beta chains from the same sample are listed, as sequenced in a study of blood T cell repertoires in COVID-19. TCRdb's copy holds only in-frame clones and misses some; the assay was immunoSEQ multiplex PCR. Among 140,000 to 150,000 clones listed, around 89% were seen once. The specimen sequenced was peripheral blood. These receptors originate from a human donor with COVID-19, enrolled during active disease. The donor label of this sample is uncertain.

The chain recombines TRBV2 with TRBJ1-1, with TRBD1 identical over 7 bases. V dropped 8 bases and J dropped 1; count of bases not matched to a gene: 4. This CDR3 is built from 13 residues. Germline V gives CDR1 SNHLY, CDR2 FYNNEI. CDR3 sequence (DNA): TGTGCCAGCGGGGGACAGCCGAACACTGAAGCTTTCTTT. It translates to CASGGQPNTEAFF.

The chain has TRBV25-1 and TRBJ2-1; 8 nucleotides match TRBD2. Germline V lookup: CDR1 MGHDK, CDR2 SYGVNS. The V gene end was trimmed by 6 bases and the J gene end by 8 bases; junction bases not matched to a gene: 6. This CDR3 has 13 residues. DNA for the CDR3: TGTGCCAGCAGCGGGACTAGGGCCGATGAGCAGTTCTTC. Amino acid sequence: CASSGTRADEQFF. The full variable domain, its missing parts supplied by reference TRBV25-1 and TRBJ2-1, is EADIYQTPRYLVIGTGKKITLECSQTMGHDKMYWYQQDPGMELHLIHYSYGVNSTEKGDLSSESTVSRIRTEHFPLTLESARPSHTSQYLCASSGTRADEQFFGPGTRLTVL.

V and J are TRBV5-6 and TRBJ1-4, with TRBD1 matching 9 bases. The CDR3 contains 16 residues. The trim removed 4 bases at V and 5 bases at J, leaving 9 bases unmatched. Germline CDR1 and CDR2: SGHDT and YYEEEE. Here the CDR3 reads CASSLRVGTGNEKLFF. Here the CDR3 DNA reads TGTGCCAGCAGCCTAAGGGTCGGGACAGGGAATGAAAAACTGTTTTTT.

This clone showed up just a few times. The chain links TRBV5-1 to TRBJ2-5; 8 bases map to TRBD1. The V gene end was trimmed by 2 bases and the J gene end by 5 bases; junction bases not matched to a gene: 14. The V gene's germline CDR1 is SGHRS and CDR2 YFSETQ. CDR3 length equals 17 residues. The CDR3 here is CASSLTALQGAGETQYF. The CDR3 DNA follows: TGCGCCAGCAGCTTAACAGCACTCCAGGGGGCAGGGGAGACCCAGTACTTC.

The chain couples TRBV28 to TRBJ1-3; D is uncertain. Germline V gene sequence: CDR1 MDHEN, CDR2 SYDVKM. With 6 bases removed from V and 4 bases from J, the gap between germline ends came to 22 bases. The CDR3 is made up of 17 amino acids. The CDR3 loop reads CASSILRDSLYGNTIYF. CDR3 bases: TGTGCCAGCAGCATCCTGAGGGATTCGTTATACGGAAACACCATATATTTT.

The DNA of the CDR3 is TGTGCCAGTAGAAGGGGGACAGGGGGCGGTCGGAATGAAAAACTGTTTTTT. Residues: CASRRGTGGGRNEKLFF. The rearrangement links TRBV19 to TRBJ1-4; 12 bases are a match to TRBD1. After removal of 6 bases from V and 5 bases from J, the junction contained 10 bases not matched to a gene. Germline V gene sequence: CDR1 LNHDA, CDR2 SQIVND (reference sequence). The CDR3 consists of 17 residues. Combining the CDR3 with reference TRBV19 and TRBJ1-4 gives the whole variable domain DGGITQSPKYLFRKEGQNVTLSCEQNLNHDAMYWYRQDPGQGLRLIYYSQIVNDFQKGDIAEGYSVSREKKESFPLTVTSAQKNPTAFYLCASRRGTGGGRNEKLFFGSGTQLSVL.

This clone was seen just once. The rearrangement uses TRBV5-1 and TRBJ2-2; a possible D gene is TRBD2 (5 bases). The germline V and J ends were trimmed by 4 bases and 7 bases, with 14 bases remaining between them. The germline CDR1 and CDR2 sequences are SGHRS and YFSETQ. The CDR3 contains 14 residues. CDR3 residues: CASSGPGEIGELFF. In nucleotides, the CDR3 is TGCGCCAGCAGCGGTCCCGGGGAGATCGGGGAGCTGTTTTTT.

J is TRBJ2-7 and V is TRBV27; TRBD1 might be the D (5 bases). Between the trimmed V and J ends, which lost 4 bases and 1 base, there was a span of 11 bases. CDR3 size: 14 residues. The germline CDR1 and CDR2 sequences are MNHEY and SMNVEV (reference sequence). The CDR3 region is CASSSLTVSYEQYF. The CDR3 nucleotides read TGTGCCAGCAGTTCCCTGACAGTTTCCTACGAGCAGTACTTC.

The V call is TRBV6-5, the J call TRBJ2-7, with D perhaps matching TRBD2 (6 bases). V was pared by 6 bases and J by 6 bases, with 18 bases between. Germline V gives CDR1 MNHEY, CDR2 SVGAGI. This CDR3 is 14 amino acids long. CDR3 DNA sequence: TGTGCCAGCAGCGGGGACCAGGCAGCGGGCGAGCAGTACTTC. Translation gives CASSGDQAAGEQYF.

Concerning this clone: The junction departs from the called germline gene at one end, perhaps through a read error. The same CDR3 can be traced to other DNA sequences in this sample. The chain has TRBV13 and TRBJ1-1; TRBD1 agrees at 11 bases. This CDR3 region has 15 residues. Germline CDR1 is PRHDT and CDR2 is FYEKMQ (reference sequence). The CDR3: CPSSLGGQGGTEAFF. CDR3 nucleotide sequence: TGCCCCAGCAGCTTAGGGGGACAGGGGGGGACTGAAGCTTTCTTT.

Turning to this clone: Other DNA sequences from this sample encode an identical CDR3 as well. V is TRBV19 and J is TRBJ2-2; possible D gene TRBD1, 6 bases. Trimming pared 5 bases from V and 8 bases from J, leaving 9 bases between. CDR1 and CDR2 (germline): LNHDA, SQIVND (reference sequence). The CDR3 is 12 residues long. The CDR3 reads CASSPRGGELFF. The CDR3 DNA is TGTGCCAGTAGTCCCAGGGGTGGGGAGCTGTTTTTT.

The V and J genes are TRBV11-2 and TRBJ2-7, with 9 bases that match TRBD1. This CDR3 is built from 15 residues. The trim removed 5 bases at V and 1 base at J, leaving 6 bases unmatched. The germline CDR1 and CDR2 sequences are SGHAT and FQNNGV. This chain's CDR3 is CASSAPGTGSYEQYF. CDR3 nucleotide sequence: TGTGCCAGCAGCGCGCCGGGGACAGGGTCCTACGAGCAGTACTTC.

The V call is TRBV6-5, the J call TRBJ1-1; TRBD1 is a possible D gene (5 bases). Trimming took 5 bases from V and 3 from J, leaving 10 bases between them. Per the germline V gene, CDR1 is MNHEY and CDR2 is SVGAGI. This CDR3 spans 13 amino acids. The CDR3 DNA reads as TGTGCCAGCAGTCCCCGGGGGGACACTGAAGCTTTCTTT. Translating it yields CASSPRGDTEAFF.

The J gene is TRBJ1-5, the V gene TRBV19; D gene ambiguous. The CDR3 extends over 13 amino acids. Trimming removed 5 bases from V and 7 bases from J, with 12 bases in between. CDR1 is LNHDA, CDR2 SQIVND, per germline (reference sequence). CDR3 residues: CASSSLETQPQHF. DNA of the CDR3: TGTGCCAGTAGTTCGCTGGAGACCCAGCCCCAGCATTTT.

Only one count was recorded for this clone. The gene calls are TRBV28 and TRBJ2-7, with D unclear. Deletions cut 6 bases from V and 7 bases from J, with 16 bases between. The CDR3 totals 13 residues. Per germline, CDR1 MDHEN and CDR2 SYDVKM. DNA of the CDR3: TGTGCCAGCAGACCCACCCCTACGAATGAGCAGTACTTC. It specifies CASRPTPTNEQYF.

CDR3 sequence: CASSKPGGFTDTQYF. The DNA of the CDR3 is TGTGCCAGCTCGAAACCCGGGGGGTTCACAGATACGCAGTATTTT. This chain connects TRBV6-6 to TRBJ2-3; 7 nucleotides match TRBD2. CDR1 and CDR2 (germline): MNHNY, SVGAGI (reference sequence). Trimming cost V 8 bases and J 2 bases; bases outside gene matches: 10. This CDR3 is 15 amino acids long.

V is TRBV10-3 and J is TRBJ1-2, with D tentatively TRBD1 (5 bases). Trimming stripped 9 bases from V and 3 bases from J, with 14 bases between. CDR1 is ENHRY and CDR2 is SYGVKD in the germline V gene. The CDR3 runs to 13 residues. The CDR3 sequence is CAIQGISDYGYTF. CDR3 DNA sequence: TGTGCCATTCAGGGAATTTCAGACTATGGCTACACCTTC.

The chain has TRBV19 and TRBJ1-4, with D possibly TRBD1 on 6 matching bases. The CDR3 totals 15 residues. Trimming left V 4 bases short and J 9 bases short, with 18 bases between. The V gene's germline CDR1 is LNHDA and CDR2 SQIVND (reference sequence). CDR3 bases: TGTGCCAGTAGTAACCGACAGGTCGTCTTGCAAAAACTGTTTTTT. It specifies CASSNRQVVLQKLFF.

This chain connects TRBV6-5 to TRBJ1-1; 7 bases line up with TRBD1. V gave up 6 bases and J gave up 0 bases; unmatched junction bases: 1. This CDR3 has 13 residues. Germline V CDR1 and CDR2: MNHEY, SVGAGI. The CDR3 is CASSRGLNTEAFF. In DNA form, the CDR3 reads TGTGCCAGCAGCAGGGGGTTGAACACTGAAGCTTTCTTT.

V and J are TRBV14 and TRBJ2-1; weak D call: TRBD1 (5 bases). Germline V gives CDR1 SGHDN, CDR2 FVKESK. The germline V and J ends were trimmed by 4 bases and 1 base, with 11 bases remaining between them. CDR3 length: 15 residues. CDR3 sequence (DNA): TGTGCCAGCAGCCGAAACAGGTGGTCCTACAATGAGCAGTTCTTC. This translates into CASSRNRWSYNEQFF. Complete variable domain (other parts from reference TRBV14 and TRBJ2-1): EAGVTQFPSHSVIEKGQTVTLRCDPISGHDNLYWYRRVMGKEIKFLLHFVKESKQDESGMPNNRFLAERTGGTYSTLKVQPAELEDSGVYFCASSRNRWSYNEQFFGPGTRLTVL.

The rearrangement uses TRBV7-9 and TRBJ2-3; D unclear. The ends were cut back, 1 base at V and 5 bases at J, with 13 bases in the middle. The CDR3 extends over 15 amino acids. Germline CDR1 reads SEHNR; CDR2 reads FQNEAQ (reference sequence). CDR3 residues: CASSLVGRSKDTQYF. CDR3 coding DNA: TGTGCCAGCAGCTTAGTGGGCAGAAGTAAAGATACGCAGTATTTT.

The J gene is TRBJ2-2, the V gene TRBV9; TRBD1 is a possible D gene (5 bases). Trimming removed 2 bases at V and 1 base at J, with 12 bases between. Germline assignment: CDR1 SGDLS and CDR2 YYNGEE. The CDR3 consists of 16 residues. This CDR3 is CASSVHVGVNTGELFF. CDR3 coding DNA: TGTGCCAGCAGCGTGCATGTAGGGGTGAACACCGGGGAGCTGTTTTTT.

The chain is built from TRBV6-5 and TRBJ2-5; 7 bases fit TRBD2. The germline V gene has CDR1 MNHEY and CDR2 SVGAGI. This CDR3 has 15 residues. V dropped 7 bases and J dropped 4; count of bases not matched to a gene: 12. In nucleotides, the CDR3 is TGTGCCAGCACCCGAAGAGACGGCGGGGGAGAGACCCAGTACTTC. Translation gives CASTRRDGGGETQYF.

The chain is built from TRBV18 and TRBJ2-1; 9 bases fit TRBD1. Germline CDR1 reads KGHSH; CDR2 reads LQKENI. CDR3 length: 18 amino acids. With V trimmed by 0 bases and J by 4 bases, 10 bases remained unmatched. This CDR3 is CASSPPNIRQGEYNEQFF. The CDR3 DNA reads TGTGCCAGCTCACCACCCAACATTAGACAGGGGGAATACAATGAGCAGTTCTTC.

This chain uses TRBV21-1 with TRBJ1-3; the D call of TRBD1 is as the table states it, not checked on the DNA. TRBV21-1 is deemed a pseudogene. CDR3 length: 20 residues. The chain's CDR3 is CASSKVGGPGQGSRGNTIYF. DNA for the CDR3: TGTGCCAGCAGCAAAGTTGGGGGTCCGGGACAGGGCTCGCGAGGAAACACCATATATTTT.

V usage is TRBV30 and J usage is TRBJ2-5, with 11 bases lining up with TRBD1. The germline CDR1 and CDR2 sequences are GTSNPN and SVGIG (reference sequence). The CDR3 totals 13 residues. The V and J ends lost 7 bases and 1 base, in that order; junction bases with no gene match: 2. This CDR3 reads CASGQGVQETQYF. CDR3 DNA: TGTGCCTCGGGACAGGGGGTCCAAGAGACCCAGTACTTC. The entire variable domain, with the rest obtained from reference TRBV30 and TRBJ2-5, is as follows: SQTIHQWPATLVQPVGSPLSLECTVEGTSNPNLYWYRQAAGRGLQLLFYSVGIGQISSEVPQNLSASRPQDRQFILSSKKLLLSDSGFYLCASGQGVQETQYFGPGTRLLVL.

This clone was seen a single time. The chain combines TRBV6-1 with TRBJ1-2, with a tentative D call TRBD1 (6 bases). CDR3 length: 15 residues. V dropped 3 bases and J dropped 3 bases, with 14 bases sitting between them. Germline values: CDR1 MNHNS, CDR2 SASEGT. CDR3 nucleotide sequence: TGTGCCAGCAGTGATATGGGGGCGTTCGACTATGGCTACACCTTC. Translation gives CASSDMGAFDYGYTF.